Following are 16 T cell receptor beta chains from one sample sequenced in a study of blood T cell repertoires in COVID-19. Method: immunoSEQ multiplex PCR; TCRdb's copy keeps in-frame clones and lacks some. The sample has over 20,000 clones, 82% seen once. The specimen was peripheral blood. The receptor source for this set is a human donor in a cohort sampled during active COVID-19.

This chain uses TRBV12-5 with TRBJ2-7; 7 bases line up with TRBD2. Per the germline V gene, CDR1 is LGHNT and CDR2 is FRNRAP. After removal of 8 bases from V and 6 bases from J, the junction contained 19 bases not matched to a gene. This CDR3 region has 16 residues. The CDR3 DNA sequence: TGTGCTAGTAGCCCACTCGGGGGGACGCCCGGTGGCGAGCAGTACTTC. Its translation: CASSPLGGTPGGEQYF.

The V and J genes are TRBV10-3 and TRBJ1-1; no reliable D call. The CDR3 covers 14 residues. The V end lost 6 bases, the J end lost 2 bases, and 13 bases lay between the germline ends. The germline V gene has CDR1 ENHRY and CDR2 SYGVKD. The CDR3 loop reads CAISGTATNTEAFF. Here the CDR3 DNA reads TGTGCCATCAGCGGCACAGCCACAAACACTGAAGCTTTCTTT.

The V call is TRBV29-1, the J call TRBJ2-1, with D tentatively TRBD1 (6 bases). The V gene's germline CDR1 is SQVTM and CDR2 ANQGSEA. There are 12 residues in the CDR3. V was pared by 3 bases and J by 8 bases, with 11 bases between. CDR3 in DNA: TGCAGCGTTGACAGGGGTAGCGATGAGCAGTTCTTC. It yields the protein CSVDRGSDEQFF.

In DNA form, the CDR3 reads TGTGCCAGCAGCCAAGAGGGTAGGCGCTACACCTTC. The encoded protein is CASSQEGRRYTF. The genes are TRBV7-3 and TRBJ1-2; unclear D gene. Germline assignment: CDR1 SGHTA and CDR2 FQGTGA. V dropped 5 bases and J dropped 9 bases, with 13 bases sitting between them. This CDR3 has 12 amino acids.

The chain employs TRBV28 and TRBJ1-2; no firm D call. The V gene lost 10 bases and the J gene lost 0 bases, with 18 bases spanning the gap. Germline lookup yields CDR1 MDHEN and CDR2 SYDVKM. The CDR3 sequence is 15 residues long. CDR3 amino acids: CATPPTPPTNYGYTF. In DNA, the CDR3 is TGTGCCACCCCACCCACTCCGCCGACTAACTATGGCTACACCTTC.

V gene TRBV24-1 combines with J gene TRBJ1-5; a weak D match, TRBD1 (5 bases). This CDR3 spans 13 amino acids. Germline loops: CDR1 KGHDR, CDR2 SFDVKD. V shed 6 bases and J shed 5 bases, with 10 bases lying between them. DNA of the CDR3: TGTGCCACCAGTTTGGACATAGATCAGCCCCAGCATTTT. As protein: CATSLDIDQPQHF.

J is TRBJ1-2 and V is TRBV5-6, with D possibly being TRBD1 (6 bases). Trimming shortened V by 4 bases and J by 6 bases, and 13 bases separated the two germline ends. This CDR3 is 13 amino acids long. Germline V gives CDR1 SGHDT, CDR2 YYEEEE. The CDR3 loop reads CASSKQGRDGYTF. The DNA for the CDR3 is TGTGCCAGCAGCAAACAGGGACGGGATGGCTACACCTTC. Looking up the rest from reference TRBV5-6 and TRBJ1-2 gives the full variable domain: DAGVTQSPTHLIKTRGQQVTLRCSPKSGHDTVSWYQQALGQGPQFIFQYYEEEERQRGNFPDRFSGHQFPNYSSELNVNALLLGDSALYLCASSKQGRDGYTFGSGTRLTVV.

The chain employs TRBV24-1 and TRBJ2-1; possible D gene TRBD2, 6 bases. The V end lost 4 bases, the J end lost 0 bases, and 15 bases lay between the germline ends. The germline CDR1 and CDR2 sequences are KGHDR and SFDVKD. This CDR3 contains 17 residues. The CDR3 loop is CATSDTLPSDSYNEQFF. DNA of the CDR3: TGTGCCACCAGTGACACACTCCCTAGCGACTCCTACAATGAGCAGTTCTTC.

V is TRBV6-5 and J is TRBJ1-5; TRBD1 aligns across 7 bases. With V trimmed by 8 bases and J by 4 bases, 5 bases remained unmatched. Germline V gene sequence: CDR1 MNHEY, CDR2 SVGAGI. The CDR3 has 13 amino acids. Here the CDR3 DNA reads TGTGCCAGCGGAACCAGGGGGAATCAGCCCCAGCATTTT. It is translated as CASGTRGNQPQHF.

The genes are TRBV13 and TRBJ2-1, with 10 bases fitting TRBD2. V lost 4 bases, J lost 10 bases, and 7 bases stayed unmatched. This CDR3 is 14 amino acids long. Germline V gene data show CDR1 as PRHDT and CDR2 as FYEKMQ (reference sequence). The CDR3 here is CASSSSSGGGEQFF. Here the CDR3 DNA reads TGTGCCAGCAGCTCCTCTAGCGGGGGAGGCGAGCAGTTCTTC.

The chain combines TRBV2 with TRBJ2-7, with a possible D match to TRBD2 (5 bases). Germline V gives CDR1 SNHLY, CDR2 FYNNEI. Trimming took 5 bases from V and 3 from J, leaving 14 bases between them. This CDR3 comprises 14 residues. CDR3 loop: CASSPDGVRYEQYF. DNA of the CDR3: TGTGCCAGCAGTCCCGACGGGGTTCGCTACGAGCAGTACTTC.

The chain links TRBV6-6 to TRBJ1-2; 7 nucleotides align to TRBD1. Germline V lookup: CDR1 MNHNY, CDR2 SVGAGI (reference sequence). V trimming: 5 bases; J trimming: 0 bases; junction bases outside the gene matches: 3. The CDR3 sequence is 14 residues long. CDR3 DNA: TGTGCCAGCAGTAGGGACAGTCCTAACTATGGCTACACCTTC. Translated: CASSRDSPNYGYTF.

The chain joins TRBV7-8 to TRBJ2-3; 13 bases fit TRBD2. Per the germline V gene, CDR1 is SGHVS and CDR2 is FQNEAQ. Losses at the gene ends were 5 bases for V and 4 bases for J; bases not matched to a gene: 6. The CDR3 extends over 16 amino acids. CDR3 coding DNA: TGTGCCAGCAGCCCAATACTAGCGGGGGGGTCAGATACGCAGTATTTT. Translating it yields CASSPILAGGSDTQYF. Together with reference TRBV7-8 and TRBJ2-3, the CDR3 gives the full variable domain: GAGVSQSPRYKVAKRGQDVALRCDPISGHVSLFWYQQALGQGPEFLTYFQNEAQLDKSGLPSDRFFAERPEGSVSTLKIQRTQQEDSAVYLCASSPILAGGSDTQYFGPGTRLTVL.

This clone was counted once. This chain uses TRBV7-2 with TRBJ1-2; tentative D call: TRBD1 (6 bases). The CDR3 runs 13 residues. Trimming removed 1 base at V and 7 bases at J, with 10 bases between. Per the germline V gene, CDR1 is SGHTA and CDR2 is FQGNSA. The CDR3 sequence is CASSLDFRGGYTF. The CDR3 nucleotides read TGTGCCAGCAGCTTAGATTTCAGGGGTGGCTACACCTTC.

The DNA for the CDR3 is TGTGCCAGCAGTCTCGGGATGAAGTCAGATACGCAGTATTTT. Translation gives CASSLGMKSDTQYF. The chain carries TRBV7-2 and TRBJ2-3; possibly TRBD2 for D (5 bases). Germline loops: CDR1 SGHTA, CDR2 FQGNSA. This CDR3 region has 14 residues. Trimming stripped 6 bases from V and 4 bases from J, with 14 bases between.

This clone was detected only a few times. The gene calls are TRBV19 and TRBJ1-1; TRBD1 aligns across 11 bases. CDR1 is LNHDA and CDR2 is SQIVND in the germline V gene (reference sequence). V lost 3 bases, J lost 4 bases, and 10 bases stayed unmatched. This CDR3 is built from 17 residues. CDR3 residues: CASSISGTGGLTTEAFF. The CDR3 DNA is TGTGCCAGTAGTATCTCCGGGACAGGGGGTTTGACCACTGAAGCTTTCTTT.